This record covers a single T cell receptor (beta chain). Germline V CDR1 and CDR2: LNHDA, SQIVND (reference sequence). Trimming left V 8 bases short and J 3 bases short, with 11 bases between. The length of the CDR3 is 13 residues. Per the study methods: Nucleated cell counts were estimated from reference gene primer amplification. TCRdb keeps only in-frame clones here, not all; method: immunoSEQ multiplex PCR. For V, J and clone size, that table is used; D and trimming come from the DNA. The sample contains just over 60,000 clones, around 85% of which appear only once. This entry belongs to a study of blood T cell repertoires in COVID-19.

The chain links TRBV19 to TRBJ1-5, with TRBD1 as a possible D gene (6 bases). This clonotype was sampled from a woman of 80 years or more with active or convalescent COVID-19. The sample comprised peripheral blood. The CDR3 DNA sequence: TGTGCCAGTTCCCAGGGGCCCAATCAGCCCCAGCATTTT. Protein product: CASSQGPNQPQHF.